This TCR beta chain came from a study of CD8 T cells in ankylosing spondylitis. The study's findings and limits: In the blood and synovial fluid of reactive arthritis, some motif variants had been previously reported. Researchers report that disease-linked clones proved CD8+ and relatively rare in peripheral blood. It appeared that ankylosing spondylitis blood was characterized by a TCR beta motif of several highly homologous variants.

TCRdb re-called the 5' RACE reads through MiXCR, storing one row per CDR3 protein. The sample yields 340,000 or so distinct CDR3 sequences, approximately 15% seen once. Only a few counts were recorded for this clonotype. No antigen is known for it. Germline V lookup: CDR1 SGHRS, CDR2 YFSETQ. The CDR3 has 16 amino acids. Trimming took off 0 bases at V and 3 bases at J, with 15 bases between the two ends. The chain links TRBV5-1 to TRBJ1-2, with D unclear. The sample was blood, either unsorted or a sorted T cell fraction (not recorded which). The receptor was isolated from a male donor with ankylosing spondylitis or in good health (not recorded which). CDR3 residues: CASSLAGPAQDYGYTF. The CDR3 nucleotides are TGCGCCAGCAGCTTGGCCGGGCCGGCCCAGGACTATGGCTACACCTTC.